The 15 T cell receptor beta chains below come from one sample, sequenced in a study of PD-1 blockade in classical Hodgkin lymphoma. Profiled with immunoSEQ multiplex PCR; TCRdb holds only in-frame clones, not every one. The repertoire holds roughly 70,000 clones, 85% to 95% seen once, with 2.6% in the top ten. Stated time point: newly diagnosed, previously untreated cHL patient sample. The sequencing sample was made of peripheral blood mononuclear cells (PBMCs). These receptors came from a human donor with classical Hodgkin lymphoma.

The chain uses TRBV9 and TRBJ2-3; 14 bases are shared with TRBD2. Germline CDR1 is SGDLS and CDR2 is YYNGEE. This CDR3 has 18 amino acids. After removal of 4 bases from V and 6 bases from J, the junction contained 13 bases not matched to a gene. The DNA for the CDR3 is TGTGCCAGCAGCCTATCTCTGACTAGCGGGAGGGCCTCGGATACGCAGTATTTT. Its protein product is CASSLSLTSGRASDTQYF.

The chain recombines TRBV10-3 with TRBJ1-2, with D hard to call. CDR1 is ENHRY and CDR2 is SYGVKD in the germline V gene. V lost 7 bases and J 4 bases, leaving 13 bases between the germline ends. This CDR3 contains 13 residues. In DNA, the CDR3 is TGTGCCATCACCCAAGAGTACCCCTATGGCTACACCTTC. Translating it yields CAITQEYPYGYTF.

The J gene is TRBJ1-4, the V gene TRBV7-8, with D possibly being TRBD1 (5 bases). The V gene lost 5 bases and the J gene lost 3 bases, with 16 bases spanning the gap. The germline V gene encodes CDR1 SGHVS and CDR2 FQNEAQ. The CDR3 runs to 16 residues. CDR3 nucleotides: TGTGCCAGCAGCCGAGAGAGGGGCATCGCTAATGAAAAACTGTTTTTT. This sequence encodes CASSRERGIANEKLFF.

This clone came up once. The chain couples TRBV5-4 to TRBJ1-1; the D gene is possibly TRBD1 (6 bases). Germline values: CDR1 SGHNT, CDR2 YYREEE (reference sequence). Between the trimmed V and J ends, which lost 4 bases and 7 bases, there was a span of 20 bases. This CDR3 has 15 residues. DNA for the CDR3: TGTGCCAGCAGCCCTTGGTGGGGCAGGGGTGTTGAAGCTTTCTTT. It yields the protein CASSPWWGRGVEAFF.

This chain links TRBV11-2 with TRBJ2-7; D uncertain. The ends were cut back, 3 bases at V and 3 bases at J, with 9 bases in the middle. This CDR3 has 13 residues. Germline lookup yields CDR1 SGHAT and CDR2 FQNNGV. The CDR3 sequence is CASSFANNYEQYF. The CDR3 region has the DNA TGTGCCAGCAGCTTTGCGAACAACTACGAGCAGTACTTC.

This clone showed up just once. The V gene is TRBV5-3, the J gene TRBJ1-5, with no clear D. TRBV5-3 counts as an open reading frame of uncertain function. There are 16 residues in the CDR3. V gave up 2 bases and J gave up 0 bases, with 12 bases separating them. The CDR3 spells CARSFWAGISNQPQHF. The CDR3 coding sequence is TGTGCCAGAAGCTTTTGGGCAGGCATTAGCAATCAGCCCCAGCATTTT.

V gene TRBV5-4 combines with J gene TRBJ2-3; 8 bases align to TRBD1. Germline V gives CDR1 SGHNT, CDR2 YYREEE (reference sequence). CDR3 size: 19 residues. J gave up 1 base and V 4 bases, and 17 bases lay outside the gene matches. The CDR3 loop reads CASSPVRQGHLRRTDTQYF. In nucleotides, the CDR3 is TGTGCCAGCAGCCCCGTGAGACAGGGGCACCTTAGGCGCACAGATACGCAGTATTTT. Filled out from reference TRBV5-4 and TRBJ2-3, the complete variable domain reads ETGVTQSPTHLIKTRGQQVTLRCSSQSGHNTVSWYQQALGQGPQFIFQYYREEENGRGNFPPRFSGLQFPNYSSELNVNALELDDSALYLCASSPVRQGHLRRTDTQYFGPGTRLTVL.

The V gene is TRBV7-2, the J gene TRBJ1-2, with 12 bases fitting TRBD1. The CDR3 is made up of 17 amino acids. The germline gives CDR1 SGHTA, CDR2 FQGNSA. Unmatched junction bases numbered 4, after V lost 1 base and J lost 1 base. The chain's CDR3 is CASSLVGTGGYNYGYTF. The CDR3, as DNA: TGTGCCAGCAGCTTAGTCGGGACAGGGGGCTATAACTATGGCTACACCTTC.

The rearrangement links TRBV6-6 to TRBJ2-5, with 9 bases matching TRBD2. V shed 4 bases and J 1 base; nucleotides not matched to a gene: 7. The length of the CDR3 is 16 residues. CDR1 MNHNY and CDR2 SVGAGI come from the germline V gene (reference sequence). CDR3 amino acids: CASSWGRAGGQETQYF. The CDR3 DNA follows: TGTGCCAGCAGTTGGGGGAGAGCGGGAGGCCAAGAGACCCAGTACTTC.

The chain joins TRBV13 to TRBJ2-3, with 9 bases fitting TRBD2. V dropped 1 base and J dropped 4; count of bases not matched to a gene: 6. Germline-derived CDR1 and CDR2 are PRHDT and FYEKMQ (reference sequence). This CDR3 is 16 amino acids long. Written as DNA, the CDR3 is TGTGCCAGCAGCTTAGAAGTAGCGGGAGAGGCAGATACGCAGTATTTT. Its protein is CASSLEVAGEADTQYF. The full variable domain, with the rest looked up from reference TRBV13 and TRBJ2-3, is AAGVIQSPRHLIKEKRETATLKCYPIPRHDTVYWYQQGPGQDPQFLISFYEKMQSDKGSIPDRFSAQQFSDYHSELNMSSLELGDSALYFCASSLEVAGEADTQYFGPGTRLTVL.

The count of this clone is one. The CDR3 sequence: CASRTGSLYEQYF. Here the CDR3 DNA reads TGTGCCAGCCGAACCGGCTCTCTCTACGAGCAGTACTTC. V gene TRBV28 combines with J gene TRBJ2-7; D remains unclear. V was shortened by 8 bases and J by 3 bases, with 14 bases between the two germline ends. The CDR3 is 13 residues long. Germline lookup yields CDR1 MDHEN and CDR2 SYDVKM. The variable domain in full, completed from reference TRBV28 and TRBJ2-7, reads DVKVTQSSRYLVKRTGEKVFLECVQDMDHENMFWYRQDPGLGLRLIYFSYDVKMKEKGDIPEGYSVSREKKERFSLILESASTNQTSMYLCASRTGSLYEQYFGPGTRLTVT.

The rearrangement joins TRBV4-1 to TRBJ1-4; D gene uncertain. V was clipped by 4 bases and J by 4 bases, with 19 bases between them. CDR3 length: 17 residues. Per the germline V gene, CDR1 is MGHRA and CDR2 is YSYEKL. CDR3 nucleotides: TGCGCCAGCAGCCCGCGGACTCCCGATTTCGATAATGAAAAACTGTTTTTT. The encoded protein is CASSPRTPDFDNEKLFF.

CDR3 sequence (DNA): TGTGCCAGCAGTTTCTACGGGAACTATGGCTACACCTTC. It specifies CASSFYGNYGYTF. This sequence joins TRBV6-5 and TRBJ1-2; D unresolved. V lost 4 bases to trimming and J lost 2 bases, with 8 bases between them. The CDR3 contains 13 residues. Germline assignment: CDR1 MNHEY and CDR2 SVGAGI.

This clone was seen only once. The rearrangement links TRBV5-8 to TRBJ2-1; unclear D gene. Trimming left V 1 base short and J 0 bases short, with 8 bases between. Germline V gene lookup returns CDR1 SGHTS and CDR2 YDEGEE. The CDR3 has 15 residues. The CDR3 bases are TGTGCCAGCAGCTTGTCCAAGAGCTCCTACAATGAGCAGTTCTTC. It yields the protein CASSLSKSSYNEQFF.

A single count supports this clone. This chain uses TRBV5-1 with TRBJ2-2, with a tentative D call TRBD2 (5 bases). Deletions cut 1 base from V and 3 bases from J, with 13 bases between. The CDR3 consists of 16 residues. CDR1 is SGHRS, CDR2 YFSETQ, per germline. The CDR3 spells CASSLFPARDTGELFF. CDR3 sequence (DNA): TGCGCCAGCAGCTTGTTCCCAGCGAGGGACACCGGGGAGCTGTTTTTT.